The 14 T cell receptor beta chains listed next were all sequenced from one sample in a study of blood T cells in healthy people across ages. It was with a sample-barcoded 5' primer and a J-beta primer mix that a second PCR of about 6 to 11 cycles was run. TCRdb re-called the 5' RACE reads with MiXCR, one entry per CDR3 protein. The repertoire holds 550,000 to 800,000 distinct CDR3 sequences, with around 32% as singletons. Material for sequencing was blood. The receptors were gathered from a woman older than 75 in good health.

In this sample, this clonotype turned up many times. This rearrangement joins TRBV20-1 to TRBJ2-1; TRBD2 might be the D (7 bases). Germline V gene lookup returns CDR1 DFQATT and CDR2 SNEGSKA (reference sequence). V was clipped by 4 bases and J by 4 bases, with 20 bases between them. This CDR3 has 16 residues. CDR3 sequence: CSAIPWGGASYNEQFF. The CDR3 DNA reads TGCAGTGCTATTCCGTGGGGGGGGGCTTCGTACAATGAGCAGTTCTTC.

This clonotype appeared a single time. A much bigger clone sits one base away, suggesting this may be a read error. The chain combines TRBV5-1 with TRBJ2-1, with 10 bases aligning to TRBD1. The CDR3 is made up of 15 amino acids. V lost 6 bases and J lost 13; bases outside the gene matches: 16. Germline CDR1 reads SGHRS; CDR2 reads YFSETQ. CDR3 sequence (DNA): TGCGCCAGCAACAGGGGGACAGGGGATCGCGAGACCCAGTTCTTC. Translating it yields CASNRGTGDRETQFF.

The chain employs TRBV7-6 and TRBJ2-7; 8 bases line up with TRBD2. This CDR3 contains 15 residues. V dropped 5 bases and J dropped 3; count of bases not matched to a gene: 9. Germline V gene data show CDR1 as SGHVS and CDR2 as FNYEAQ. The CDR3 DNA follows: TGTGCCAGCAGCCTACAGGGAGCGGGGGTCTACGAGCAGTACTTC. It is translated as CASSLQGAGVYEQYF.

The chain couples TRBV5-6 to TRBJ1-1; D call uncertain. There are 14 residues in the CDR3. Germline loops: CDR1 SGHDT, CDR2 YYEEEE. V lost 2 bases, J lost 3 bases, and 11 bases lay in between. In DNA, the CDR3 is TGTGCCAGCAGCTTAGGCAGACACTACACTGAAGCTTTCTTT. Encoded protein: CASSLGRHYTEAFF.

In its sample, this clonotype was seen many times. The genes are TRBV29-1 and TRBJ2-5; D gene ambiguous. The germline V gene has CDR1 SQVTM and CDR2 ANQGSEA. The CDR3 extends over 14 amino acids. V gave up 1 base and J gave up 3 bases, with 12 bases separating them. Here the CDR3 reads CSVEGELLKETQYF. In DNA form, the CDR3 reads TGCAGCGTTGAAGGAGAGCTTCTAAAAGAGACCCAGTACTTC.

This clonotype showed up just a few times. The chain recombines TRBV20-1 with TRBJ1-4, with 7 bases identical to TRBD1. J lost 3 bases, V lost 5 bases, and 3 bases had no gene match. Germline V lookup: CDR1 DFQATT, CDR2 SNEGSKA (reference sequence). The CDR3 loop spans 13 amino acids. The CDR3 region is CSAPRGANEKLFF. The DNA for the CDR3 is TGCAGTGCTCCCAGGGGGGCTAATGAAAAACTGTTTTTT.

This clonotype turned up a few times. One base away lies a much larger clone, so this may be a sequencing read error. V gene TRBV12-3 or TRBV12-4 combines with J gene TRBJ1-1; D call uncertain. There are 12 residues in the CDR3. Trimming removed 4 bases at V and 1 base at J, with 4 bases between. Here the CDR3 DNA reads TGTGCCAGCAGTTCGTGGAACACTGAAGCTTTCTTT. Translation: CASSSWNTEAFF.

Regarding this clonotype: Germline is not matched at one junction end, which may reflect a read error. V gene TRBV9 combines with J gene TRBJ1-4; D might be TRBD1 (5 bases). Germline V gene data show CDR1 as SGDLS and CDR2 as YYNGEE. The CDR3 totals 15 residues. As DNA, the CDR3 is TGTACCAGCAGCGTCACGGACAACATCAATGAAAAACTGTTTTTT. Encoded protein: CTSSVTDNINEKLFF.

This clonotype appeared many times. The CDR3 spells CASSPQTGPHYNEQFF. DNA of the CDR3: TGTGCCAGCAGCCCTCAGACAGGACCCCACTACAATGAGCAGTTCTTC. The genes are TRBV9 and TRBJ2-1; possibly TRBD1 for D (6 bases). Germline-derived CDR1 and CDR2 are SGDLS and YYNGEE. The CDR3 is 16 amino acids. V was shortened by 4 bases and J by 3 bases, with 17 bases between the two germline ends.

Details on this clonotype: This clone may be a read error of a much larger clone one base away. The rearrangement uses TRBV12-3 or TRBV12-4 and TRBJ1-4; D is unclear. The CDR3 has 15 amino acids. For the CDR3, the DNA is TGTACCAGCAGTTTAGGCGAAAGAACTAATGAAAAACTGTTTTTT. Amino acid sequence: CTSSLGERTNEKLFF.

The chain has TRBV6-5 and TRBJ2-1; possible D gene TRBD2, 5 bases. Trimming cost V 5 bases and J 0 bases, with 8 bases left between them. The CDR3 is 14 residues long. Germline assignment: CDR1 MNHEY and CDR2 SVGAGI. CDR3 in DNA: TGTGCCAGCAGTACTAGGGCCTCCTACAATGAGCAGTTCTTC. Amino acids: CASSTRASYNEQFF.

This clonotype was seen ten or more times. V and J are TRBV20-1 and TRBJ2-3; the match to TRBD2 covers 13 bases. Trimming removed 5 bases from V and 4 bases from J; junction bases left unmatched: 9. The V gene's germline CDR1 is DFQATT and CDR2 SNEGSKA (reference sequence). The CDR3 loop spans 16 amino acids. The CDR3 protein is CSAGLAGERGADTQYF. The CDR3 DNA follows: TGCAGTGCTGGACTAGCGGGGGAAAGGGGCGCAGATACGCAGTATTTT.

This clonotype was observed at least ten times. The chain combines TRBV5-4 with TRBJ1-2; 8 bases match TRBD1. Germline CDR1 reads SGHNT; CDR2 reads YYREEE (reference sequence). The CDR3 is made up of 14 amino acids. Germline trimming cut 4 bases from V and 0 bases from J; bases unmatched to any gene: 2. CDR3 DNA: TGTGCCAGCAGCCCAGGGGGCTCTAACTATGGCTACACCTTC. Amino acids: CASSPGGSNYGYTF.

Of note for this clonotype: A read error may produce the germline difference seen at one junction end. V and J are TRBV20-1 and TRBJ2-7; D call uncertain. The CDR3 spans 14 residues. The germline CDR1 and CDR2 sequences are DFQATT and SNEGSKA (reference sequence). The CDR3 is CSARAQGMNYEQYF. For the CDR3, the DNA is TGCAGTGCCAGAGCACAAGGCATGAATTACGAGCAGTACTTC.